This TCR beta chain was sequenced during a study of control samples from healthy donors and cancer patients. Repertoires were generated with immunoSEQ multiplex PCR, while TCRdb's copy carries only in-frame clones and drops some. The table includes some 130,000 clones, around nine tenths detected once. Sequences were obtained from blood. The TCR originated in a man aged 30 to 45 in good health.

DNA of the CDR3: TGCGCCAGCCCCCATTTTCAGGTCAATTCACCCCTCCACTTT. Translation gives CASPHFQVNSPLHF. The chain carries TRBV10-1 and TRBJ1-6; no firm D call. This CDR3 spans 14 amino acids. V was pared by 8 bases and J by 7 bases, with 15 bases between. Germline assignment: CDR1 WNHNN and CDR2 SYGVQD (reference sequence).